Presented here are 29 T cell receptor beta chains from one specimen sequenced in a study of blood T cell repertoires in COVID-19. Clones were sequenced by immunoSEQ multiplex PCR, and TCRdb holds only the in-frame ones, with some missing. The sample gives fewer than 250,000 clones, 83% of which show up once; 3.6% is in the top ten. Sequenced input: PBMCs or T cells enriched from blood (not recorded which). Receptor source: a middle-aged woman who had been exposed to COVID-19.

The chain is built from TRBV5-6 and TRBJ1-1; the match to TRBD1 covers 7 bases. Germline loops: CDR1 SGHDT, CDR2 YYEEEE. Losses at the gene ends were 3 bases for V and 4 bases for J; bases not matched to a gene: 6. The CDR3 has 14 residues. CDR3 loop: CASSSFTGATEAFF. DNA for the CDR3: TGTGCCAGCAGCTCCTTTACAGGGGCCACTGAAGCTTTCTTT.

V and J are TRBV18 and TRBJ2-6; 7 bases are shared with TRBD2. The CDR3 is 16 residues long. Germline V gives CDR1 KGHSH, CDR2 LQKENI. The V and J ends lost 2 bases and 9 bases, in that order; junction bases with no gene match: 10. The CDR3 DNA reads TGTGCCAGCTCACCATCATCTGGGGGGGGAGGCAACGTCCTGACTTTC. It yields the protein CASSPSSGGGGNVLTF.

The chain couples TRBV6-5 to TRBJ1-2; D perhaps matches TRBD1 (5 bases). V was trimmed by 5 bases and J by 2 bases, leaving 9 bases between them. CDR3 length: 13 residues. Germline CDR1 reads MNHEY; CDR2 reads SVGAGI. This CDR3 reads CASSTDRNYGYTF. Here the CDR3 DNA reads TGTGCCAGCAGTACTGACAGAAACTATGGCTACACCTTC.

V is TRBV28 and J is TRBJ2-7; 10 bases fit TRBD1. The length of the CDR3 is 15 residues. Trimming at V came to 5 bases and at J to 4 bases, leaving 8 bases not matched to a gene. Germline CDR1 MDHEN, CDR2 SYDVKM. The CDR3 loop reads CASSDETGGVYEQYF. Here the CDR3 DNA reads TGTGCCAGCAGTGACGAGACAGGGGGCGTATACGAGCAGTACTTC.

This chain connects TRBV5-6 to TRBJ2-1; 7 bases fit TRBD2. After removal of 1 base from V and 0 bases from J, the junction contained 7 bases not matched to a gene. The CDR3 length is 17 residues. Germline assignment: CDR1 SGHDT and CDR2 YYEEEE. The CDR3 DNA reads as TGTGCCAGCAGCTTGAGTCGGCGGGGGTTCTCCTACAATGAGCAGTTCTTC. This sequence encodes CASSLSRRGFSYNEQFF.

The chain has TRBV7-6 and TRBJ1-2; 7 bases are a match to TRBD1. Germline loops: CDR1 SGHVS, CDR2 FNYEAQ. V gave up 1 base and J gave up 4 bases; unmatched junction bases: 6. The CDR3 consists of 15 residues. CDR3 protein: CASSLGQGGTYGYTF. The CDR3 DNA sequence: TGTGCCAGCAGCTTAGGACAGGGAGGAACCTATGGCTACACCTTC.

The V and J genes are TRBV5-1 and TRBJ2-5, with 9 bases fitting TRBD1. Germline V lookup: CDR1 SGHRS, CDR2 YFSETQ. V trimming: 4 bases; J trimming: 4 bases; junction bases outside the gene matches: 8. The CDR3 loop spans 15 amino acids. The CDR3 protein is CASSTQGQGLETQYF. The CDR3 region has the DNA TGCGCCAGCAGCACCCAAGGACAGGGGTTAGAGACCCAGTACTTC.

The rearrangement joins TRBV6-6 to TRBJ1-1; 7 bases match TRBD1. Germline CDR1 reads MNHNY; CDR2 reads SVGAGI (reference sequence). The junction had 4 bases not matched to a gene; V was cut back by 6 bases and J by 6 bases. The CDR3 spans 12 residues. CDR3 DNA: TGTGCCAGCAGGGACAGGTTCTCTGAAGCTTTCTTT. Amino acids: CASRDRFSEAFF.

The genes are TRBV24-1 and TRBJ2-1; 7 bases agree with TRBD1. This CDR3 comprises 13 residues. Trimming cost V 8 bases and J 8 bases; bases outside gene matches: 8. Germline V gives CDR1 KGHDR, CDR2 SFDVKD. The CDR3 reads CATMGTVRDEQFF. CDR3 sequence (DNA): TGTGCCACCATGGGGACAGTTCGAGATGAGCAGTTCTTC.

CDR3 sequence reads: CSAVFQEAFF. The CDR3, as DNA: TGCAGTGCTGTTTTTCAAGAGGCTTTCTTT. The chain couples TRBV20-1 to TRBJ1-1; D unresolved. V lost 5 bases and J 11 bases, leaving 12 bases between the germline ends. Germline CDR1 DFQATT, CDR2 SNEGSKA (reference sequence). CDR3 size: 10 residues.

Ten or more counts support this clone. This chain connects TRBV7-6 to TRBJ2-6, with 8 bases that match TRBD1. Trimming at V came to 2 bases and at J to 2 bases, leaving 11 bases not matched to a gene. The CDR3 totals 19 residues. The V gene's germline CDR1 is SGHVS and CDR2 FNYEAQ. The CDR3 is CASSLRVTGDGTGANVLTF. The CDR3 coding sequence is TGTGCCAGCAGCTTAAGGGTGACAGGGGACGGAACTGGGGCCAACGTCCTGACTTTC.

This chain connects TRBV7-9 to TRBJ2-1; D gene uncertain. CDR1 SEHNR and CDR2 FQNEAQ come from the germline V gene (reference sequence). The CDR3 totals 13 residues. Between the trimmed V and J ends, which lost 8 bases and 5 bases, there was a span of 13 bases. The CDR3: CASDGLRDNEQFF. CDR3 DNA sequence: TGTGCCAGCGACGGGTTGCGAGACAATGAGCAGTTCTTC.

The J gene is TRBJ1-5, the V gene TRBV5-1, with TRBD1 matching 7 bases. Germline CDR1 is SGHRS and CDR2 is YFSETQ. J lost 2 bases, V lost 5 bases, and 4 bases had no gene match. This CDR3 region has 14 residues. The CDR3: CASRLGTGNQPQHF. The CDR3 region has the DNA TGCGCCAGCAGACTCGGGACAGGCAATCAGCCCCAGCATTTT.

The chain recombines TRBV19 with TRBJ1-2, with no clear D. The germline V gene has CDR1 LNHDA and CDR2 SQIVND (reference sequence). The CDR3 runs 12 residues. V dropped 8 bases and J dropped 8 bases, with 15 bases sitting between them. CDR3 in DNA: TGTGCCAGTGCTCTGGACTCTGGAGGCTACACCTTC. Protein: CASALDSGGYTF.

The V call is TRBV19, the J call TRBJ2-1, with 7 bases lining up with TRBD1. Germline-derived CDR1 and CDR2 are LNHDA and SQIVND (reference sequence). The CDR3 contains 15 residues. Losses at the gene ends were 4 bases for V and 8 bases for J; bases not matched to a gene: 11. The CDR3 here is CASSTLDRSLDEQFF. In DNA, the CDR3 is TGTGCCAGTAGTACCTTGGACAGGTCCTTGGATGAGCAGTTCTTC.

The V call is TRBV13, the J call TRBJ1-1; D is perhaps TRBD1 (5 bases). Germline lookup yields CDR1 PRHDT and CDR2 FYEKMQ (reference sequence). This CDR3 has 12 amino acids. Trimming cost V 8 bases and J 3 bases, with 10 bases left between them. The CDR3 sequence is CASGNRYTEAFF. CDR3 sequence (DNA): TGTGCCAGCGGAAACAGGTACACTGAAGCTTTCTTT.

The V gene is TRBV6-6, the J gene TRBJ2-3, with a tentative D call TRBD2 (5 bases). The CDR3 has 16 residues. In germline, CDR1 is MNHNY, CDR2 SVGAGI (reference sequence). V lost 0 bases to trimming and J lost 0 bases, with 10 bases between them. The CDR3 coding sequence is TGTGCCAGCAGTTACTCTCGCGGAGGAAGCACAGATACGCAGTATTTT. This sequence encodes CASSYSRGGSTDTQYF.

The genes are TRBV24-1 and TRBJ2-3, with 9 nucleotides matching TRBD2. Germline CDR1 reads KGHDR; CDR2 reads SFDVKD. The CDR3 runs to 15 residues. The V and J ends lost 9 bases and 2 bases, in that order; junction bases with no gene match: 8. CDR3 in amino acids: CATAPIAGATDTQYF. The CDR3 DNA is TGTGCCACCGCTCCTATAGCGGGGGCCACAGATACGCAGTATTTT.

V usage is TRBV6-5 and J usage is TRBJ1-2, with TRBD1 matching 7 bases. Per the germline V gene, CDR1 is MNHEY and CDR2 is SVGAGI. V was pared by 0 bases and J by 7 bases, with 11 bases of the junction left unmatched. This CDR3 contains 16 residues. DNA of the CDR3: TGTGCCAGCAGTTACTCGTCCGGGACAGTCACAAGTGGCTACACCTTC. Translation gives CASSYSSGTVTSGYTF.

The CDR3: CASSSPVGQNQPQHF. In DNA, the CDR3 is TGTGCCAGCAGTAGCCCCGTGGGACAAAATCAGCCCCAGCATTTT. The chain uses TRBV6-2 or TRBV6-3 and TRBJ1-5; a possible D gene is TRBD1 (6 bases). CDR3 length: 15 amino acids. V was cut by 5 bases and J by 4 bases, with 15 bases left in between. The germline gives CDR1 MNHEY, CDR2 SVGEGT.

J is TRBJ1-3 and V is TRBV5-4; 9 nucleotides align to TRBD1. The CDR3 spans 14 residues. Germline lookup yields CDR1 SGHNT and CDR2 YYREEE (reference sequence). Trimming removed 7 bases from V and 5 bases from J; junction bases left unmatched: 7. The chain's CDR3 is CASGRDRARNTIYF. CDR3 nucleotides: TGTGCCAGCGGCAGGGACAGGGCCCGAAACACCATATATTTT.

The V and J genes are TRBV18 and TRBJ1-1; D unclear. This CDR3 has 15 amino acids. Trimming removed 3 bases from V and 0 bases from J, with 11 bases in between. Per germline, CDR1 KGHSH and CDR2 LQKENI. The CDR3 loop is CASSPLEPMNTEAFF. The CDR3 DNA sequence: TGTGCCAGCTCACCGCTGGAGCCAATGAACACTGAAGCTTTCTTT.

This rearrangement joins TRBV5-4 to TRBJ1-2; 7 nucleotides match TRBD1. Germline assignment: CDR1 SGHNT and CDR2 YYREEE (reference sequence). J gave up 3 bases and V 4 bases, and 6 bases lay outside the gene matches. CDR3 size: 14 residues. The CDR3 bases are TGTGCCAGCAGCGGGGGACAGTTTGACTATGGCTACACCTTC. Encoded protein: CASSGGQFDYGYTF.

The V gene is TRBV30, the J gene TRBJ1-5; D may be TRBD1 (5 bases). Per germline, CDR1 GTSNPN and CDR2 SVGIG (reference sequence). Deletions cut 1 base from V and 5 bases from J, with 9 bases between. This CDR3 has 13 amino acids. The CDR3 DNA reads TGTGCCTGGAGTGGGGGACTGGATCAGCCCCAGCATTTT. The encoded protein is CAWSGGLDQPQHF.

This clone has only one observation. The CDR3 DNA is TGTGCCTCCCAAGGGACAGGCCTCGGGAGGACTGAAGCTTTCTTT. This gives the protein CASQGTGLGRTEAFF. The rearrangement joins TRBV30 to TRBJ1-1; 8 positions match TRBD1. Germline assignment: CDR1 GTSNPN and CDR2 SVGIG (reference sequence). The CDR3 is 15 residues long. V was clipped by 7 bases and J by 5 bases; unmatched bases: 15.

The genes are TRBV7-8 and TRBJ1-1; 7 bases line up with TRBD1. The CDR3 loop spans 16 amino acids. CDR1 is SGHVS and CDR2 is FQNEAQ in the germline V gene. V shed 0 bases, J shed 0 bases, and the junction held 4 bases outside the gene matches. The CDR3 spells CASSLAGQLVNTEAFF. In nucleotides, the CDR3 is TGTGCCAGCAGCTTAGCGGGACAGTTGGTGAACACTGAAGCTTTCTTT.

The V call is TRBV2, the J call TRBJ1-5, with D hard to call. CDR3 length: 15 residues. CDR1 is SNHLY and CDR2 is FYNNEI in the germline V gene. Trimming stripped 4 bases from V and 2 bases from J, with 12 bases between. This CDR3 reads CASSVEGNGNQPQHF. In DNA form, the CDR3 reads TGTGCCAGCAGTGTAGAGGGTAATGGCAATCAGCCCCAGCATTTT.

This sequence joins TRBV6-2 or TRBV6-3 and TRBJ2-7, with D possibly matching TRBD2 (5 bases). Germline assignment: CDR1 MNHEY and CDR2 SVGEGT. V was trimmed by 6 bases and J by 7 bases, leaving 19 bases between them. The CDR3 is 14 amino acids. As DNA, the CDR3 is TGTGCCAGCAGCAAACTGACCCAGTCGGGGGAGCAGTACTTC. Amino acids: CASSKLTQSGEQYF.

The chain is built from TRBV7-6 and TRBJ2-1, with 7 bases that match TRBD1. With 5 bases clipped from V and 2 bases from J, the junction kept 6 bases outside the gene matches. There are 15 residues in the CDR3. CDR1 SGHVS and CDR2 FNYEAQ come from the germline V gene. The CDR3 reads CASSPRQGAYNEQFF. The CDR3 region has the DNA TGTGCCAGCAGCCCACGACAGGGTGCCTACAATGAGCAGTTCTTC. The full variable domain, completed using reference TRBV7-6 and TRBJ2-1, is GAGVSQSPRYKVTKRGQDVALRCDPISGHVSLYWYRQALGQGPEFLTYFNYEAQQDKSGLPNDRFSAERPEGSISTLTIQRTEQRDSAMYRCASSPRQGAYNEQFFGPGTRLTVL.